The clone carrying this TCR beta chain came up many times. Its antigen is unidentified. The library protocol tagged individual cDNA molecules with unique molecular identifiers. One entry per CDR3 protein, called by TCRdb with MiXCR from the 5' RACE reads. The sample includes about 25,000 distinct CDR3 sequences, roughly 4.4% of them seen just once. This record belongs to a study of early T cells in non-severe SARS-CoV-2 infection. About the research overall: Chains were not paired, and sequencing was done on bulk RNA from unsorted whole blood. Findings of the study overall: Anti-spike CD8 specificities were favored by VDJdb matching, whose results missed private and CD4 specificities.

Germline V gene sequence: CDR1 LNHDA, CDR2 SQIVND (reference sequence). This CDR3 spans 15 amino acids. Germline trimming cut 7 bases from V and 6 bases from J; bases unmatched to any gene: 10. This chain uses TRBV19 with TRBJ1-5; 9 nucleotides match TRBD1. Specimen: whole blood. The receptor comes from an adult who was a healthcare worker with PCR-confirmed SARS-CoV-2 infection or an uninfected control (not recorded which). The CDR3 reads CASNHRDRDRQPQHF. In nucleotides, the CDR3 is TGTGCCAGTAATCACCGGGACAGGGATCGTCAGCCCCAGCATTTT.